A selection of T cell receptor beta chains follows, all from one sample in a study of blood T cell repertoires in COVID-19. Here immunoSEQ multiplex PCR was the method, and the copy in TCRdb shows in-frame clones only, minus some. The sample carries approximately 350,000 clones, roughly 90% recorded once. The sequencing sample was made of peripheral blood. Source of these receptors: a man aged 40-49 years with acute or convalescent COVID-19. The CDR3 runs from the conserved cysteine through the conserved F or W. Each record gives: V gene, J gene, D gene, clone size, CDR3 DNA, CDR3 protein. The D gene is left open where the match is weak. The listing skips clone size in some rows; elsewhere it reads once, few, many or a size class.

TRBV7-7,TRBJ2-5,NA,NA,TGTGCTAGCAGCTTAGGACTAATCGACGAGACCCAGTACTTC,CASSLGLIDETQYF
TRBV13,TRBJ2-3,NA,NA,TGTGCCAGCAGCTACTCTTTCTCCACAGATACGCAGTATTTT,CASSYSFSTDTQYF
TRBV5-6,TRBJ2-7,TRBD1,NA,TGTGCCAGCAGCTTGAGGGACAGGTGGACCGAGCAGTACTTC,CASSLRDRWTEQYF
TRBV27,TRBJ1-5,NA,NA,TGTGCCAGCAGCAGGGGAAGACAGCCCCAGCATTTT,CASSRGRQPQHF
TRBV6-5,TRBJ1-2,NA,once,TGTGCCAGCAGTTACGTAGCAGGCGGGGATGGCTACACCTTC,CASSYVAGGDGYTF
TRBV28,TRBJ2-7,NA,few,TGTGCCAGCGAGGCCGGGGGGCCGGACGAGCAGTACTTC,CASEAGGPDEQYF
TRBV28,TRBJ1-5,NA,NA,TGTGCCAGCAGTTTTGCGGGAAATAGCAATCAGCCCCAGCATTTT,CASSFAGNSNQPQHF
TRBV6-1,TRBJ1-1,NA,many,TGTGCCAGCAGTGAACCCCAGTATGAAGCTTTCTTT,CASSEPQYEAFF
TRBV6-5,TRBJ1-3,NA,NA,TGTGCCAGCAGTTACTCGGGGGCGCCTGGAAACACCATATATTTT,CASSYSGAPGNTIYF
TRBV5-1,TRBJ2-1,NA,NA,TGCGCCAGCAGCTTGGATCTAGCCTACAATGAGCAGTTCTTC,CASSLDLAYNEQFF
TRBV27,TRBJ2-7,NA,NA,TGTGCCAGCAGCCCGTGGGACTCCGCTTGGGAGCAGTACTTC,CASSPWDSAWEQYF
TRBV5-4,TRBJ2-2,NA,NA,TGTGCCAGCAGCGCGACCCGGGATTCCGGGGAGCTGTTTTTT,CASSATRDSGELFF
TRBV9,TRBJ2-1,TRBD1,NA,TGTGCCAGCAGCGTAGCTCAGGGGGAATTAGTTGATGGGTCCTACAATGAGCAGTTCTTC,CASSVAQGELVDGSYNEQFF
TRBV4-1,TRBJ1-1,TRBD1,NA,TGCGCCAGCAGCCTGGCCCCACCAGGGGGCCTAACTGAAGCTTTCTTT,CASSLAPPGGLTEAFF
TRBV10-1,TRBJ2-1,TRBD2,NA,TGCGCCAGCAGTGGACCTAGCGGAGCCTACAATGAGCAGTTCTTC,CASSGPSGAYNEQFF
TRBV7-2,TRBJ1-1,TRBD1,NA,TGTGCCAGCAGTTATACAGGGGGCGGTACTGAAGCTTTCTTT,CASSYTGGGTEAFF
TRBV28,TRBJ2-5,TRBD1,NA,TGTGCCAGCAGTGACACAGGGGGAGAGACCCAGTACTTC,CASSDTGGETQYF
TRBV9,TRBJ1-1,NA,NA,TGTGCCAGCAGCGTAGGCAGGAGGGGCACTGAAGCTTTCTTT,CASSVGRRGTEAFF
TRBV3-1/TRBV3-2,TRBJ1-5,NA,once,TGTGCCAGCAGCCAAGTTGGGGGCCGGAATCAGCCCCAGCATTTT,CASSQVGGRNQPQHF
TRBV19,TRBJ2-5,NA,NA,TGTGCCAGTAGGAACGACAGGGGAGGGAGGACCCAGTACTTC,CASRNDRGGRTQYF
TRBV7-6,TRBJ2-7,NA,NA,TGTGCCAGCAGCTTATCGAGCTCCTACGAGCAGTACTTC,CASSLSSSYEQYF
TRBV7-7,TRBJ2-2,TRBD1,once,TGTGCTAGCAGCTTACGGACAGGGGAACTACCTGGGGAGCTGTTTTTT,CASSLRTGELPGELFF
TRBV11-2,TRBJ2-5,NA,NA,TGTGCCAGCAGCCCCGCGCATATGGAGACCCAGTACTTC,CASSPAHMETQYF
TRBV9,TRBJ1-5,NA,NA,TGTGCCAGCAGCGCCTACAGGGAGAACAATCAGCCCCAGCATTTT,CASSAYRENNQPQHF
TRBV6-5,TRBJ2-5,NA,NA,TGTGCCAGCATAGATAGGGAGGAGGCCGGGACCCAGTACTTC,CASIDREEAGTQYF
TRBV30,TRBJ2-1,NA,NA,TGTGCCTGGAAAGGTTTTTTTGGGGGAGGTATCAATGAGCAGTTCTTC,CAWKGFFGGGINEQFF
TRBV6-4,TRBJ2-3,TRBD2,NA,TGTGCCATCCGGGCGGGGGGCACAGATACGCAGTATTTT,CAIRAGGTDTQYF
TRBV7-5,TRBJ1-5,NA,NA,TGTGCCAGAAGCTTAGTAAATAGCAATCAGCCCCAGCATTTT,CARSLVNSNQPQHF
TRBV4-2,TRBJ2-1,NA,NA,TGTGCCAGCAGCCAAGAGGTGGCTTTAAATGAGCAGTTCTTC,CASSQEVALNEQFF
TRBV3-1/TRBV3-2,TRBJ2-2,NA,NA,TGTGCCAGCAGCCAGTCACAGGGCCGAAGGACCGGGGAGCTGTTTTTT,CASSQSQGRRTGELFF
TRBV9,TRBJ1-1,TRBD1,NA,TGTGCCAGCAGCGCCCGGGGACAGGGGAGTACTGAAGCTTTCTTT,CASSARGQGSTEAFF
TRBV5-1,TRBJ2-7,NA,few,TGCGCCAGCAGCCCCAATTCGCGAGTTGCGTACGAGCAGTACTTC,CASSPNSRVAYEQYF
TRBV6-5,TRBJ2-1,NA,NA,TGTGCCAGCAGTTACTTCCGGGGTTCATGGAATGAGCAGTTCTTC,CASSYFRGSWNEQFF
TRBV27,TRBJ2-1,NA,NA,TGTGCCAGCAAAAGGGTGGGGCAGGGCTACAATGAGCAGTTCTTC,CASKRVGQGYNEQFF
TRBV27,TRBJ1-5,NA,NA,TGTGCCAGCAGTCCATGGACAGCCAATCAGCCCCAGCATTTT,CASSPWTANQPQHF
TRBV12-3/TRBV12-4,TRBJ2-7,TRBD1,NA,TGTGCCAGCAGTATGGACAGGGTCCACGAGCAGTACTTC,CASSMDRVHEQYF
TRBV6-5,TRBJ1-3,NA,NA,TGTGCCAGCAGAAACCCCGGTGCTGGAAACACCATATATTTT,CASRNPGAGNTIYF
TRBV7-8,TRBJ1-4,TRBD1,NA,TGTGCCAGCAGCTTGGACAGGGGGCTAAGGGAAAAACTGTTTTTT,CASSLDRGLREKLFF
TRBV2,TRBJ2-5,NA,NA,TGTGCCAGCAAGACAGGAATGGATGGGACCCAGTACTTC,CASKTGMDGTQYF
TRBV6-5,TRBJ1-2,NA,once,TGTGCCAGCAGTTACTCGAAGACAGCCCCCAACTATGGCTACACCTTC,CASSYSKTAPNYGYTF
TRBV5-5,TRBJ2-5,NA,NA,TGTGCCAGCAGCTCCCCCCCGGAGCTGGAGCAGACCCAGTACTTC,CASSSPPELEQTQYF
TRBV7-2,TRBJ2-3,NA,NA,TGTGCCAGCAGCCTTCAACGGGGGTCCTCTCGGAAGGCAGATACGCAGTATTTT,CASSLQRGSSRKADTQYF
TRBV2,TRBJ1-1,NA,NA,TGTGCCAGCACCATTAGACCCGAGGGAGGGACTGAAGCTTTCTTT,CASTIRPEGGTEAFF
TRBV7-8,TRBJ1-2,NA,few,TGTGCCAGCAGCTTAGGAAAACAGAAAAACTATGGCTACACCTTC,CASSLGKQKNYGYTF
TRBV28,TRBJ1-1,NA,NA,TGTGCCAGCAGCCCCCCAGGGATGGGCACTGAAGCTTTCTTT,CASSPPGMGTEAFF